The rows below give T cell receptor beta chains drawn from one sample of a study of cytomegalovirus exposure and HLA in healthy donors. Assay used: immunoSEQ multiplex PCR; TCRdb lists only in-frame clones, some missing. Here the sample spans 90,000 to 120,000 clones, approximately 74% being singletons. The specimen sequenced was PBMCs. The receptors derive from a woman in her thirties or forties in good health and CMV-seropositive. Both conserved end residues are part of each CDR3. Fields, in order: J gene, V gene, D gene, clone size, CDR3 DNA, CDR3 protein. D genes are given only for firm matches. Size values are once, few and many counts, or a class for expanded clones, and some rows have none.

TRBJ2-6 TRBV4-2 TRBD1 . TGTGCCAGCCGCCGAGGGGACAGGGTGACTGGGGCCAACGTCCTGACTTTC CASRRGDRVTGANVLTF
TRBJ2-1 TRBV18 TRBD1 . TGTGCCAGCTCACCGAGACAGGGGGCTAACGATGAGCAGTTCTTC CASSPRQGANDEQFF
TRBJ1-1 TRBV5-4 TRBD1 . TGTGCCAGCAGCGGACCCGGGACAGAGAACACTGAAGCTTTCTTT CASSGPGTENTEAFF
TRBJ1-2 TRBV13 TRBD1 . TGTGCCAGCAGTAGGGACAGTACTAACTATGGCTACACCTTC CASSRDSTNYGYTF
TRBJ1-5 TRBV28 . . TGTGCCAGCAGTTTATCGGGGGGCGTCCAGCCCCAGCATTTT CASSLSGGVQPQHF
TRBJ1-1 TRBV7-2 TRBD1 . TGTGCCAGCAGCCCCCGGACAGGGGGATATAGCACTGAAGCTTTCTTT CASSPRTGGYSTEAFF
TRBJ2-3 TRBV4-2 . . TGTGCCAGCAGCCTCGAGGACTATGGGACAGATACGCAGTATTTT CASSLEDYGTDTQYF
TRBJ2-7 TRBV10-3 . . TGTGCCATCAGTGACATCCTTCCTAACCCGCCCGAGCAGTACTTC CAISDILPNPPEQYF
TRBJ1-6 TRBV4-2 . . TGTGCCAGCAGCCAGGAGTTTTCCGTCAATTCACCCCTCCACTTT CASSQEFSVNSPLHF
TRBJ2-7 TRBV5-4 . . TGTGCCAGCAGCTCACAGGACTACGAGCAGTACTTC CASSSQDYEQYF
TRBJ1-4 TRBV6-5 TRBD1 few TGTGCCAGCAGTCCAACCGACAGGGGAGACGAAAAACTGTTTTTT CASSPTDRGDEKLFF
TRBJ2-7 TRBV7-2 . . TGTGCCAGCAGCACCTGGGGGCAGAGGGAGCAGTACTTC CASSTWGQREQYF
TRBJ1-5 TRBV5-8 . . TGTGCCAGCAGCTTACAGGGTTATGGGGGCAATCAGCCCCAGCATTTT CASSLQGYGGNQPQHF
TRBJ1-2 TRBV6-1 TRBD1 . TGTGCCAGCAGTGACAGGCAGGGGGACGGTGGCTACACCTTC CASSDRQGDGGYTF
TRBJ2-7 TRBV6-5 TRBD1 few TGTGCCAGCAGTAGACAGGGGGGGTCCTACGAGCAGTACTTC CASSRQGGSYEQYF
TRBJ1-3 TRBV30 . . TGTGCCTTGTTCTATGCTGGAAACACCATATATTTT CALFYAGNTIYF
TRBJ2-5 TRBV29-1 . . TGCAGCGTTGACGTCCAGGGTCAAGAGACCCAGTACTTC CSVDVQGQETQYF